This TCR beta chain was recorded in a study of blood T cell repertoires in COVID-19. On the study more broadly: Both acute and convalescent COVID-19 samples were obtained from the United States, Italy and Spain. T cells, B-cell-depleted T cells, or PBMCs supplied cDNA or gDNA.

As originally analysed: Amplification from reference gene primers served as the basis for estimated nucleated cell counts. The method was immunoSEQ multiplex PCR; TCRdb's version includes in-frame clones alone and lacks a portion of them. From that table come the V and J calls and clone size; the DNA was used to work out D and trimming. The sample consists of about 370,000 clones, roughly 90% of them appearing once. The table lists this clone with a count of one. A Seattle source enrolled patients during active infection and followed them longitudinally. The CDR3 totals 13 residues. Germline V gene data show CDR1 as LGHDT and CDR2 as YNNKEL (reference sequence). Trimming shortened V by 3 bases and J by 3 bases, and 8 bases separated the two germline ends.

V is TRBV3-1 (or the pseudogene TRBV3-2) and J is TRBJ2-5, with a tentative D call TRBD2 (5 bases). The receptor's source is a woman between 25 and 40 years old with COVID-19, enrolled during active disease. The sequencing input was peripheral blood. The CDR3 reads CASSHGVKETQYF. The CDR3 DNA follows: TGTGCCAGCAGCCACGGGGTTAAAGAGACCCAGTACTTC.